This entry is about one T cell receptor beta chain. This entry is derived from a study of blood T cell repertoires in COVID-19. Study in general: COVID-19 samples, acute and convalescent, were from the United States, Italy and Spain. From T cells, B-cell-depleted T cells, or PBMCs came the material, which was cDNA or gDNA.

V was cut by 4 bases and J by 3 bases, with 10 bases left in between. This CDR3 is 13 amino acids long. Germline V gene data show CDR1 as GTSNPN and CDR2 as SVGIG (reference sequence). Original handling: Counts of nucleated cells, estimated from reference gene primer amplification, were obtained. TCRdb's table, derived via immunoSEQ multiplex PCR, lists solely in-frame clones and lacks some. V, J and clone size are those of that table, while D and trimming were read from the DNA. Here the sample spans roughly 150,000 clones, around four fifths being singletons. The material sequenced was peripheral blood. The V and J genes are TRBV30 and TRBJ1-5, with TRBD1 as a possible D gene (5 bases). The sequence came from a man between 65 and 80 years old with acute or convalescent COVID-19. The CDR3 DNA is TGTGCCTGGATACGACAGTACAATCAGCCCCAGCATTTT. It translates to CAWIRQYNQPQHF.